This TCR beta chain was captured by sequencing in a study of blood T cell repertoires in COVID-19. Assay: immunoSEQ multiplex PCR; the TCRdb copy retains only in-frame clones and omits some. The data show around 330,000 clones, with 90% seen just once and roughly 2.5% held by the top ten. The V and J ends lost 0 bases and 6 bases, in that order; junction bases with no gene match: 5. The CDR3 extends over 14 amino acids. The V gene's germline CDR1 is LGHDT and CDR2 YNNKEL (reference sequence). Allocation to cohorts depended on clinical history reported by the participants. The rearrangement uses TRBV3-1 (or the pseudogene TRBV3-2) and TRBJ2-7; the match to TRBD1 covers 7 bases. The TCR was taken from a man between 60 and 70 years old who had recovered from COVID-19. Sequencing input: PBMCs or T cells enriched from blood (not recorded which). The CDR3 sequence: CASSQDYRGTEQYF. The CDR3 DNA reads as TGTGCCAGCAGCCAAGATTACAGGGGAACCGAGCAGTACTTC.